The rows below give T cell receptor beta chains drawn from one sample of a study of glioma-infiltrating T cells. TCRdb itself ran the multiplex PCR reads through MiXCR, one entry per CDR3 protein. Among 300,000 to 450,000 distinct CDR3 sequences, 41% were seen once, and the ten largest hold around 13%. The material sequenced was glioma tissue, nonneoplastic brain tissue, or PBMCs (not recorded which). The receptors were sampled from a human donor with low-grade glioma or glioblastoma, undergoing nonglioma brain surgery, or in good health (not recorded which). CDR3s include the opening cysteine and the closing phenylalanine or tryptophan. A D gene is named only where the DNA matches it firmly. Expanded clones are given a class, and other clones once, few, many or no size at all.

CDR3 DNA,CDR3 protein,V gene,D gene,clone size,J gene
TGTGCCAGCTATTCAGGAAAGGGGACCCTCCACTTT,CASYSGKGTLHF,TRBV3-1,-,few,TRBJ1-6
TGCAGTGCTAGAGATCGGAGGAGGAACACCGGGGAGCTGTTTTTT,CSARDRRRNTGELFF,TRBV20-1,-,few,TRBJ2-2
TGTGCCAGCAGCTTAGGACGGGTGGGGGAGCTGTATTTT,CASSLGRVGELYF,TRBV7-3,-,-,TRBJ2-2
TGCAGTGCGCGCCAGGGGGCGGCCTACGAGCAGTACTTC,CSARQGAAYEQYF,TRBV20-1,TRBD1,-,TRBJ2-7
TGTGCCAGCGTCTTGCGGGACAGGGGAGAGTACGAGCAGTACTTC,CASVLRDRGEYEQYF,TRBV27,TRBD1,many,TRBJ2-7
TGCAGTGCTCTTACTCGGTACTCCTACGAGCAGTACTTC,CSALTRYSYEQYF,TRBV20-1,-,-,TRBJ2-7
TGTGCCAGCAGTGCCCGGGCCACACAAGAAGCTTTCTTT,CASSARATQEAFF,TRBV12-3/TRBV12-4,-,-,TRBJ1-1
TGTGCCAGCAGCGTAGCGGGAGATAGGGGTTACGAGCAGTACTTC,CASSVAGDRGYEQYF,TRBV4-2,TRBD2,few,TRBJ2-7
TGTGCCAGCAGCCGGACTTTATACAATGAGCAGTTCTTC,CASSRTLYNEQFF,TRBV12-3/TRBV12-4,-,-,TRBJ2-1
TGTGCCAGCAGCTGGGATTACTCGGGACACTCGACCCAGTACTTC,CASSWDYSGHSTQYF,TRBV7-9,-,few,TRBJ2-5
TGTGCCACCAGCATTGGCCCGTACGAGCAGTACTTC,CATSIGPYEQYF,TRBV15,-,-,TRBJ2-7
TGTGCCAGCAGTCCCCAGGGGCTGCCTGAACAGTTCTTC,CASSPQGLPEQFF,TRBV27,-,many,TRBJ2-1
TGTGCCAGCAGTTATTTGCGTGGCAAGCAGTTCTTC,CASSYLRGKQFF,TRBV6-2/TRBV6-3,-,many,TRBJ2-1
TGCGCCAGCAGCTTGATGCAGACAGGGTCGACTGAAGCTTTCTTT,CASSLMQTGSTEAFF,TRBV5-1,TRBD1,once,TRBJ1-1
TGCGCCAGCAGCCAAGATCCAGGGGGAGAAACACCCCTCCACTTT,CASSQDPGGETPLHF,TRBV4-1,TRBD1,-,TRBJ1-6
TGCGCCAGCAGCAGTATAGGGAGTGGCAATGAGCAGTTCTTC,CASSSIGSGNEQFF,TRBV5-1,-,-,TRBJ2-1
TGTGCCAGCACCCGGGCTCGAGGGACTGAAGCTTTCTTT,CASTRARGTEAFF,TRBV27,-,many,TRBJ1-1
TGTGCCAGCAGTGATAACAGGGACGAGCAGTACTTC,CASSDNRDEQYF,TRBV6-1,-,-,TRBJ2-7
TGTGCCAGCACCCCGATGGGGCTCTCCTACGAGCAGTACTTC,CASTPMGLSYEQYF,TRBV6-2/TRBV6-3,-,many,TRBJ2-7
TGCAGTGCTAGAGACCCCGGACCAGCGGGGGAGACCCAGTACTTC,CSARDPGPAGETQYF,TRBV20-1,TRBD2,-,TRBJ2-5
TGTGCCAGCAGCTTCGGACTTAGCGGGAGCGAGCAGTACTTC,CASSFGLSGSEQYF,TRBV7-9,TRBD2,-,TRBJ2-7
TGTGCCAGCAGCCCGCGGACCGTCGGCGGTGGTACGCAGTATTTT,CASSPRTVGGGTQYF,TRBV6-1,-,few,TRBJ2-3
TGTGCCAGCTCAAGTGCGTTGGCGCCGAACACTGAGGCTTTCTTT,CASSSALAPNTEAFF,TRBV18,-,few,TRBJ1-1
TGTGCCAGCAGTTTAGGGGGACTGGCGGGAGTATCGGATGAGCAGTTCTTC,CASSLGGLAGVSDEQFF,TRBV12-3/TRBV12-4,TRBD2,-,TRBJ2-1
TGTGCCAGCAGCGGGACAGGGGGTGACGATACGCAGTATTTT,CASSGTGGDDTQYF,TRBV6-2/TRBV6-3,TRBD1,once,TRBJ2-3
TGTGCCAGCACCCGGGGGGGGAGGGAGACCTACAATGAGCAGTTCTTC,CASTRGGRETYNEQFF,TRBV12-3/TRBV12-4,TRBD2,-,TRBJ2-1
TGTGCCAGCTCACCAGCGGTCCTCTACGAGCAGTACTTC,CASSPAVLYEQYF,TRBV18,-,-,TRBJ2-7
TGCAGCGTCGCCTACGGCTCCTACGAGCAGTACTTC,CSVAYGSYEQYF,TRBV29-1,-,-,TRBJ2-7
TGCGCCAGCAGCTTCAGGCGGCCCCAAGAGACCCAGTACTTC,CASSFRRPQETQYF,TRBV5-1,-,-,TRBJ2-5
TGCGCCAGCAGCCAAACTTATGGCGGGGCGGTCTACAATGAGCAGTTCTTC,CASSQTYGGAVYNEQFF,TRBV4-3,-,-,TRBJ2-1
TGTGCCAGCAGCGCCCGGGACAGGGGAGGGACTGAAGCTTTCTTT,CASSARDRGGTEAFF,TRBV7-2,TRBD1,-,TRBJ1-1
TGTGCCAGCAGTTTATCAGGGGTGGACAACTATGGCTACACCTTC,CASSLSGVDNYGYTF,TRBV28,-,few,TRBJ1-2
TGTGCCAGCAGTTACGGCCAGGGTAATTCACCCCTCCACTTT,CASSYGQGNSPLHF,TRBV6-5,-,many,TRBJ1-6
TGCAGTGCTAGAGCTTCTAGCGGGAGTAACCCCGGGGAGCTGTTTTTT,CSARASSGSNPGELFF,TRBV20-1,TRBD2,few,TRBJ2-2
TGTGCCAGTAGGGGAACAGGGGTAGCCGGGGAGCTGTTTTTT,CASRGTGVAGELFF,TRBV19,TRBD1,-,TRBJ2-2
TGTGCCAGCAGTTTGACGCTAGCGGGAGGGCACAAGTTCTTC,CASSLTLAGGHKFF,TRBV12-3/TRBV12-4,TRBD2,-,TRBJ2-1
TGTGCCAGCAGCCGACTTGAACATGGCTACACCTTC,CASSRLEHGYTF,TRBV28,-,-,TRBJ1-2
TGTGCCAGCTCAGGAGGCACGGAGACTGAAGCTTTCTTT,CASSGGTETEAFF,TRBV18,-,-,TRBJ1-1
TGTGCCAGCAGCATTGGACAGGGGGACACCGGGGAGCTGTTTTTT,CASSIGQGDTGELFF,TRBV11-3,TRBD1,-,TRBJ2-2
TGTGCCAGCAGCCCGAATCCGGGACCGCTCAATGAGCAGTTCTTC,CASSPNPGPLNEQFF,TRBV7-9,-,-,TRBJ2-1
TGTGCCAGCAGTTTACCTGGGGGGGGCAATTTGGGCTACACCTTC,CASSLPGGGNLGYTF,TRBV9,-,-,TRBJ1-2
TGCGCCAGCAGCCTTGACTACGGCTCCTACGAGCAGTACTTC,CASSLDYGSYEQYF,TRBV4-3,-,-,TRBJ2-7
TGTGCCAGCAGCCCGACCCCGACTAGCGGGAGGTCCAATGAGCAGTTCTTC,CASSPTPTSGRSNEQFF,TRBV14,TRBD2,-,TRBJ2-1
TGTGCCAGCAGCCGTGGAAGATGGTCCTACGAGCAGTACTTC,CASSRGRWSYEQYF,TRBV4-2,-,many,TRBJ2-7
TGCAGTGCTAGAGTTACCACCGGGACAGGGGGCCGGAACACCGGGGAGCTGTCTTTT,CSARVTTGTGGRNTGELSF,TRBV20-1,TRBD1,-,TRBJ2-2
TGTGCCAGCAGCTTCCCGACAGAGAGCTATGGCTACACCTTC,CASSFPTESYGYTF,TRBV7-9,-,-,TRBJ1-2
TGTGCCAGCAGCGTCGAAAAAGGGTTGACTTCACCCCTCCACTTT,CASSVEKGLTSPLHF,TRBV6-6,-,-,TRBJ1-6
TGTGCCAGCAGCTTGGGGCCGGCAGGGGACGAAACTGAAGCTTTCTTT,CASSLGPAGDETEAFF,TRBV5-4,-,few,TRBJ1-1